Below are 18 T cell receptor beta chains sequenced from a single sample in a study of blood T cell repertoires in COVID-19. The data were produced by immunoSEQ multiplex PCR, yet TCRdb's version contains in-frame clones alone and is incomplete. The top ten clones hold roughly 4% of a sample with a few hundred thousand clones, about 88% of them seen once. Sequencing used peripheral blood. All receptors derive from a man in his sixties who had recovered from COVID-19.

The rearrangement uses TRBV6-2 or TRBV6-3 and TRBJ1-5; perhaps TRBD1 as D (5 bases). V dropped 2 bases and J dropped 1 base, with 12 bases sitting between them. The germline V gene encodes CDR1 MNHEY and CDR2 SVGEGT. This CDR3 is 16 amino acids long. In DNA, the CDR3 is TGTGCCAGCAGTTACCCGGGACTCACAAGCAATCAGCCCCAGCATTTT. This gives the protein CASSYPGLTSNQPQHF.

The chain carries TRBV5-6 and TRBJ1-1, with TRBD1 matching over 8 bases. Germline V gene data show CDR1 as SGHDT and CDR2 as YYEEEE. Trimming took 4 bases from V and 5 from J; bases not matched to a gene: 7. The CDR3 has 14 residues. The CDR3 DNA sequence: TGTGCCAGCAGCCCTGGGACAGGAGGAACTGAAGCTTTCTTT. This gives the protein CASSPGTGGTEAFF.

The gene calls are TRBV6-2 or TRBV6-3 and TRBJ1-4; 8 nucleotides agree with TRBD1. Germline CDR1 MNHEY, CDR2 SVGEGT. CDR3 length: 15 amino acids. J gave up 4 bases and V 5 bases, and 6 bases lay outside the gene matches. The CDR3 reads CASSNDRGLNEKLFF. The CDR3 nucleotides are TGTGCCAGCAGTAACGACAGGGGCCTTAATGAAAAACTGTTTTTT.

This chain joins TRBV7-2 and TRBJ2-7; 7 positions match TRBD1. CDR1 and CDR2 from the germline V gene are SGHTA and FQGNSA. The V segment lost 5 bases and the J segment 4 bases; nucleotides outside the gene matches: 8. The CDR3 is 14 residues long. The CDR3 loop is CASSRKGAYYEQYF. In DNA form, the CDR3 reads TGTGCCAGCAGCCGGAAGGGGGCGTATTACGAGCAGTACTTC.

V usage is TRBV21-1 and J usage is TRBJ2-2; TRBD1, as called in the table, went unchecked against the DNA. TRBV21-1 is recorded as a pseudogene. This CDR3 comprises 15 residues. The CDR3 DNA reads as TGTGCCAGCACCCGAAAGGACAGGGTCGCCGGGGAGCTGTTTTTT. This codes for CASTRKDRVAGELFF.

The chain recombines TRBV5-1 with TRBJ2-7; the match to TRBD2 covers 7 bases. Germline CDR1 and CDR2: SGHRS and YFSETQ. The V segment lost 4 bases and the J segment 4 bases; nucleotides outside the gene matches: 5. The CDR3 runs 13 residues. In DNA form, the CDR3 reads TGCGCCAGCAGCCCCCTAGCGGAGTACGAGCAGTACTTC. Amino acids: CASSPLAEYEQYF.

The chain carries TRBV6-6 and TRBJ1-1; D may be TRBD1 (6 bases). The CDR3 contains 15 residues. The V gene's germline CDR1 is MNHNY and CDR2 SVGAGI (reference sequence). V lost 7 bases and J 0 bases, leaving 15 bases between the germline ends. As DNA, the CDR3 is TGTGCCAGCATCTCAGGACAGACCTTGAACACTGAAGCTTTCTTT. Its translation is CASISGQTLNTEAFF.

This clone was found a few times. The gene calls are TRBV6-1 and TRBJ1-1; TRBD1 matches 7 bases. CDR3 length: 13 amino acids. In germline, CDR1 is MNHNS, CDR2 SASEGT. The J segment lost 3 bases and the V segment lost 2 bases, leaving 0 bases of the junction unmatched. The CDR3: CASSETGDTEAFF. The CDR3 DNA reads TGTGCCAGCAGTGAAACAGGGGACACTGAAGCTTTCTTT.

This clone was found a few times. This chain connects TRBV7-2 to TRBJ1-2; 9 bases are shared with TRBD1. The CDR3 contains 17 residues. V lost 5 bases, J lost 5 bases, and 15 bases stayed unmatched. Germline CDR1 and CDR2: SGHTA and FQGNSA. DNA of the CDR3: TGTGCCAGCAGCGGCCCCAGGTCGACAGGGGGAGGTTATGGCTACACCTTC. This codes for CASSGPRSTGGGYGYTF.

V gene TRBV6-4 combines with J gene TRBJ2-7; D possibly corresponds to TRBD2 (5 bases). Between the trimmed V and J ends, which lost 8 bases and 7 bases, there was a span of 15 bases. The CDR3 has 12 amino acids. CDR1 is MRHNA, CDR2 SNTAGT, per germline. The CDR3 region is CASPSGQREQYF. The CDR3 coding sequence is TGTGCCAGCCCAAGCGGCCAGAGGGAGCAGTACTTC.

V and J are TRBV5-1 and TRBJ1-4; maybe TRBD1 (6 bases). V dropped 3 bases and J dropped 0 bases, with 12 bases sitting between them. The germline CDR1 and CDR2 sequences are SGHRS and YFSETQ. The CDR3 is made up of 16 amino acids. CDR3 DNA sequence: TGCGCCAGCAGCTCTGGGGGCCGCGCAACTAATGAAAAACTGTTTTTT. Amino acid sequence: CASSSGGRATNEKLFF.

The chain recombines TRBV4-2 with TRBJ1-4; 8 bases agree with TRBD1. The germline CDR1 and CDR2 sequences are LGHNA and YNFKEQ. The CDR3 spans 14 residues. V trimming: 5 bases; J trimming: 8 bases; junction bases outside the gene matches: 7. Here the CDR3 reads CASSAGQGGEKLFF. CDR3 bases: TGTGCCAGCAGCGCCGGACAGGGCGGCGAAAAACTGTTTTTT.

Regarding this clone: Compared with germline, one end of the junction differs, possibly owing to a read error. The J gene is TRBJ1-2, the V gene TRBV15, with a tentative D call TRBD1 (6 bases). Germline V gene sequence: CDR1 LNHNV, CDR2 YYDKDF (reference sequence). The CDR3 sequence is 13 residues long. DNA for the CDR3: TGTGCCACCAGCAGGGACAGCTTAAATCCGAGGGACTTC. Its translation: CATSRDSLNPRDF.

The chain has TRBV19 and TRBJ2-7; TRBD1 matches 7 bases. The J segment lost 9 bases and the V segment lost 5 bases, leaving 10 bases of the junction unmatched. Looked up from germline, CDR1 is LNHDA and CDR2 is SQIVND (reference sequence). This CDR3 contains 13 residues. The CDR3: CASSGPGTALQYF. CDR3 sequence (DNA): TGTGCCAGTAGTGGACCCGGGACAGCCCTGCAGTACTTC.

The V and J genes are TRBV4-2 and TRBJ2-1; no firm D call. The CDR3 contains 14 residues. The germline V gene encodes CDR1 LGHNA and CDR2 YNFKEQ. V was shortened by 4 bases and J by 6 bases, with 13 bases between the two germline ends. Written as DNA, the CDR3 is TGTGCCAGCAGCCCCCTGATTTCGGGCAATGAGCAGTTCTTC. This translates into CASSPLISGNEQFF.

The chain joins TRBV19 to TRBJ1-2; TRBD1 might be the D (6 bases). V was clipped by 10 bases and J by 0 bases, with 15 bases between them. The CDR3 consists of 14 residues. The germline V gene encodes CDR1 LNHDA and CDR2 SQIVND (reference sequence). The CDR3 loop reads CATTDRSPNYGYTF. The CDR3, as DNA: TGTGCCACCACAGACAGGAGCCCTAACTATGGCTACACCTTC. The full variable domain, in which reference TRBV19 and TRBJ1-2 provide the parts outside the CDR3, is DGGITQSPKYLFRKEGQNVTLSCEQNLNHDAMYWYRQDPGQGLRLIYYSQIVNDFQKGDIAEGYSVSREKKESFPLTVTSAQKNPTAFYLCATTDRSPNYGYTFGSGTRLTVV.

A word on this clone: At one boundary the junction diverges from the germline segment, which might be a read error. J is TRBJ2-6 and V is TRBV6-5; 9 bases are a match to TRBD1. This CDR3 is built from 13 residues. The V gene's germline CDR1 is MNHEY and CDR2 SVGAGI. CDR3 nucleotides: TGTGCCAGCAGCAGACAGGGGGTCAACGTCCTGACTTTC. This translates into CASSRQGVNVLTF.

Concerning this clone: Other nucleotide sequences in the sample specify the same CDR3. The CDR3 nucleotides read TGTGCCAGCAGCCGAAGGGGTCCAGATACGCAGTATTTT. This translates into CASSRRGPDTQYF. The chain joins TRBV3-1 (or the pseudogene TRBV3-2) to TRBJ2-3; weak D call: TRBD1 (5 bases). The germline V gene has CDR1 LGHDT and CDR2 YNNKEL (reference sequence). Trimming took off 4 bases at V and 4 bases at J, with 9 bases between the two ends. This CDR3 spans 13 amino acids.